This T cell receptor (beta chain) appears in the sequencing data of a study of blood T cell repertoires in COVID-19. The V gene end was trimmed by 5 bases and the J gene end by 2 bases; junction bases not matched to a gene: 9. The CDR3 spans 17 residues. Germline V CDR1 and CDR2: SGHVS, FQNEAQ. This clone came up a few times. The table came from immunoSEQ multiplex PCR; TCRdb's copy has only in-frame clones and leaves some out. The sample lists about 50,000 clones, about 82% occurring once. Material for sequencing was peripheral blood. The TCR sequence derives from a woman aged 60-75 years with acute or convalescent COVID-19. J is TRBJ2-3 and V is TRBV7-8, with 11 bases matching TRBD2. CDR3 sequence: CASSPGTSGGLTDTQYF. The CDR3 coding sequence is TGTGCCAGCAGCCCGGGGACTAGCGGAGGCCTCACAGATACGCAGTATTTT.